The clone carrying this T cell receptor (beta chain) was detected once. This sample stems from a study of PD-1 blockade in classical Hodgkin lymphoma. All patients experienced relapse after autologous stem cell transplantation, and brentuximab vedotin exposure was variable. Trimming at V came to 4 bases and at J to 2 bases, leaving 7 bases not matched to a gene. The germline CDR1 and CDR2 sequences are GTSNPN and SVGIG (reference sequence). The CDR3 length is 14 residues. Assay used: immunoSEQ multiplex PCR; TCRdb lists only in-frame clones, some missing. The sample has 89,000 or so clones, around nine tenths seen once.

The sequences come from peripheral blood mononuclear cells (PBMCs), collected before the second cycle of nivolumab. The rearrangement uses TRBV30 and TRBJ1-1, with 7 bases fitting TRBD1. The origin of this receptor is a human donor with classical Hodgkin lymphoma. The CDR3 DNA is TGTGCCTGGACCCCGGGACAGTTTAACACTGAAGCTTTCTTT. Protein sequence: CAWTPGQFNTEAFF.